These T cell receptor beta chains were read from a single sample in a study of blood T cell repertoires in COVID-19. Sequencing was performed with immunoSEQ multiplex PCR; in TCRdb, only in-frame clones are kept and a portion is missing. The sample has some 240,000 clones, around 90% seen once. The specimen sequenced was peripheral blood. The receptor source for this set is a woman aged 55-70 years with COVID-19, enrolled during active disease. CDR3s include the opening cysteine and the closing phenylalanine or tryptophan. The order of the fields is J gene, clone size, D gene, V gene, CDR3 DNA, CDR3 protein. A D gene is named only where the DNA matches it firmly. A clone size is listed for some rows: how often the clone was seen (once, few, many), or a class if it is expanded.

TRBJ1-2 | . | . | TRBV6-2/TRBV6-3 | TGTGCCAGCAGCCCGAACTTCGTCATCTATGGCTACACCTTC | CASSPNFVIYGYTF
TRBJ1-1 | . | TRBD1 | TRBV5-6 | TGTGCCAGCAGCTGGGACAGGGCTCCCACGCCAAACACTGAAGCTTTCTTT | CASSWDRAPTPNTEAFF
TRBJ1-6 | . | TRBD1 | TRBV11-2 | TGTGCCAGCAGCTTACAGGGGGCGCTCAGTTCACCCCTCCACTTT | CASSLQGALSSPLHF
TRBJ1-1 | . | TRBD1 | TRBV9 | TGTGCCAGCAGCGCCTCGACAGGGACGAACACTGAAGCTTTCTTT | CASSASTGTNTEAFF
TRBJ1-1 | . | . | TRBV6-5 | TGTGCCAGCAGTTACCGGGGGGCGCTTTTAAACACTGAAGCTTTCTTT | CASSYRGALLNTEAFF
TRBJ1-2 | . | . | TRBV5-1 | TGCGCCAGCAGCTCCCCCTCGGCGGGCTATGGCTACACCTTC | CASSSPSAGYGYTF
TRBJ2-1 | once | TRBD1 | TRBV7-8 | TGTGCCAGCAGCTTAGGGGGACAGAAGTTCTTC | CASSLGGQKFF
TRBJ2-2 | . | . | TRBV9 | TGTGCCAGCAGCTTCGGGGTTCCCCCGAACACCGGGGAGCTGTTTTTT | CASSFGVPPNTGELFF
TRBJ2-5 | . | . | TRBV2 | TGTGCCAGCAGCGATAAGGGCCTTCCGGGGGTAAGAGAGACCCAGTACTTC | CASSDKGLPGVRETQYF
TRBJ2-1 | once | TRBD2 | TRBV7-2 | TGTGCCAGCAGTTCGGGACTAGCGGGGGAACGACGGCAGTTCTTC | CASSSGLAGERRQFF
TRBJ1-1 | . | . | TRBV6-5 | TGTGCCAGCAGTTACTCTGGGACATCTAACACTGAAGCTTTCTTT | CASSYSGTSNTEAFF
TRBJ1-6 | . | TRBD1 | TRBV19 | TGTGCCAGTAGTGTGGACAGGGGGCGAGTGAATTCACCCCTCCACTTT | CASSVDRGRVNSPLHF
TRBJ1-5 | . | TRBD1 | TRBV5-3 | TGTGCCAGAAGCCCCTCAGAGGAGACAGGGGGTATCTTAAGCAATCAGCCCCAGCATTTT | CARSPSEETGGILSNQPQHF
TRBJ2-7 | . | . | TRBV6-6 | TGTGCCAGCAGTTACTCGACAGTCAACGAGCAGTACTTC | CASSYSTVNEQYF
TRBJ1-4 | . | . | TRBV27 | TGTGCCAGCAGCTTCTCAGTGGTCAGTAATGAAAAACTGTTTTTT | CASSFSVVSNEKLFF
TRBJ2-1 | . | TRBD2 | TRBV27 | TGTGCCAGCAGTTTATCGGGACTAGCGGGGGGTCTCGGTGAGCAGTTCTTC | CASSLSGLAGGLGEQFF
TRBJ1-3 | . | . | TRBV2 | TGTGCCAGCACCTTGCAGGGCAGGACCTCTGGAAACACCATATATTTT | CASTLQGRTSGNTIYF
TRBJ1-1 | . | . | TRBV7-6 | TGTGCCAGCAGCTTAGCCCACCAGGGGAACACTGAAGCTTTCTTT | CASSLAHQGNTEAFF
TRBJ1-6 | . | TRBD1 | TRBV16 | TGTGCCAGCAGCCAACGAGGGACAGAGAATTCACCCCTCCACTTT | CASSQRGTENSPLHF
TRBJ1-1 | . | . | TRBV7-2 | TGTGCCAGCAGCTTAGCTCTGGGGGCGGGTGAAGCTTTCTTT | CASSLALGAGEAFF
TRBJ2-5 | . | TRBD2 | TRBV2 | TGTGCCAGCAGGTCCGGATTCCGACTAGCGGCAACGGAGACCCAGTACTTC | CASRSGFRLAATETQYF
TRBJ1-4 | . | TRBD1 | TRBV2 | TGTGCCAGCAGGCCTGGGACAGAGAATGAAAAACTGTTTTTT | CASRPGTENEKLFF